These 7 T cell receptor beta chains were all obtained from the same sample, sequenced in a study of technical replicates of blood from a handful of donors. TCRdb's table, derived via immunoSEQ multiplex PCR, lists solely in-frame clones and lacks some. In the table there are tens of thousands of clones, about 86% of which are singletons. The specimen sequenced was PBMCs. These receptor sequences come from a human donor in good health. Some clones in this sample may be carry-over from other donors' samples.

The chain is built from TRBV7-2 and TRBJ1-1; D unclear. V was cut by 3 bases and J by 2 bases, with 16 bases left in between. The CDR3 covers 16 residues. The V gene's germline CDR1 is SGHTA and CDR2 FQGNSA. CDR3 DNA sequence: TGTGCCAGCAGCTTGTGGGTAGTAGGAGCTAACACTGAAGCTTTCTTT. This gives the protein CASSLWVVGANTEAFF.

This clone occurred once. The chain has TRBV5-8 and TRBJ1-1, with 10 bases that match TRBD1. Losses at the gene ends were 1 base for V and 3 bases for J; bases not matched to a gene: 9. The germline CDR1 and CDR2 sequences are SGHTS and YDEGEE. The CDR3 length is 17 residues. In DNA, the CDR3 is TGTGCCAGCAGCTTGCGACAGGGGGCGAGGATGTACACTGAAGCTTTCTTT. Translation: CASSLRQGARMYTEAFF.

The genes are TRBV5-6 and TRBJ2-1; 11 bases are a match to TRBD2. V lost 4 bases, J lost 4 bases, and 7 bases stayed unmatched. This CDR3 is 16 amino acids long. Germline values: CDR1 SGHDT, CDR2 YYEEEE. CDR3 sequence (DNA): TGTGCCAGCAGCATAGCGGGGGGGCGGGGATACAATGAGCAGTTCTTC. This encodes CASSIAGGRGYNEQFF.

The rearrangement uses TRBV10-3 and TRBJ2-3; TRBD2 might be the D (6 bases). The germline V gene has CDR1 ENHRY and CDR2 SYGVKD. The CDR3 consists of 16 residues. V dropped 4 bases and J dropped 1 base, with 15 bases sitting between them. The CDR3 reads CAISAFKQRGTDTQYF. In DNA form, the CDR3 reads TGTGCCATCAGTGCATTTAAACAGCGGGGCACAGATACGCAGTATTTT.

This chain links TRBV6-1 with TRBJ1-2; unclear D gene. Trimming pared 0 bases from V and 3 bases from J, leaving 8 bases between. This CDR3 region has 14 residues. Per the germline V gene, CDR1 is MNHNS and CDR2 is SASEGT. CDR3 in amino acids: CASSEARRDYGYTF. The CDR3 coding sequence is TGTGCCAGCAGTGAAGCGCGACGGGACTATGGCTACACCTTC.

The J gene is TRBJ1-4, the V gene TRBV29-1; the match to TRBD1 covers 7 bases. Per the germline V gene, CDR1 is SQVTM and CDR2 is ANQGSEA. The length of the CDR3 is 18 residues. With 7 bases clipped from V and 2 bases from J, the junction kept 19 bases outside the gene matches. The CDR3 DNA reads TGCAGCGATAGCACTCAAGACAGGGCTCGAGTCACTAATGAAAAACTGTTTTTT. Protein product: CSDSTQDRARVTNEKLFF.

The chain joins TRBV7-7 to TRBJ2-3, with 13 positions matching TRBD2. Unmatched junction bases numbered 4, after V lost 5 bases and J lost 2 bases. The CDR3 extends over 16 amino acids. Germline CDR1 and CDR2: SSHAT and FNYEAQ (reference sequence). The chain's CDR3 is CASSQGLAGNTDTQYF. The CDR3 DNA sequence: TGTGCCAGCAGCCAGGGACTAGCGGGGAACACAGATACGCAGTATTTT.